This TCR beta chain originates from a study of T cell responses to AZD1222 COVID-19 vaccine. The study, taken as a whole, reports: Donor demographics were predominantly white British with a female majority; clonal diversity may be underestimated. Nearly half of the spike-specific TCRs reportedly recognize variant regions that carry no mutations.

Profiled with immunoSEQ multiplex PCR; TCRdb holds only in-frame clones, not every one. The sample has about 140,000 clones; around 90% are singletons. Concerning this clone: Its antigen is undetermined.

The junction had 17 bases not matched to a gene; V was cut back by 6 bases and J by 0 bases. The CDR3 has 19 amino acids. Germline-derived CDR1 and CDR2 are MDHEN and SYDVKM. The rearrangement joins TRBV28 to TRBJ2-1; the match to TRBD2 covers 7 bases. The receptor was derived from an adult in good health. The specimen comprised peripheral blood, sampled on day 0 of AZD1222 vaccination. DNA for the CDR3: TGTGCCAGCAGCTCAGGAGGACTAGGGCTTATTAGCTCCTACAATGAGCAGTTCTTC. As protein: CASSSGGLGLISSYNEQFF.